The next 27 T cell receptor beta chains were all read from a single sample in a study of shared clonotypes between healthy human individuals. Sequencing used immunoSEQ multiplex PCR; TCRdb keeps in-frame clones, though not all of them. The sample yields about 490,000 clones, approximately 79% seen once. Sequences were obtained from PBMCs. These receptors all come from a woman in her thirties or forties in good health. Some clones in this sample may be carry-over from other donors' samples.

V and J are TRBV19 and TRBJ1-2; 8 nucleotides line up with TRBD1. CDR1 and CDR2 from the germline V gene are LNHDA and SQIVND (reference sequence). Germline trimming cut 4 bases from V and 1 base from J; bases unmatched to any gene: 8. The CDR3 covers 16 residues. Here the CDR3 DNA reads TGTGCCAGTAGTACCCCCGGGACAGGCCTTAACTATGGCTACACCTTC. It specifies CASSTPGTGLNYGYTF.

This rearrangement joins TRBV5-1 to TRBJ2-1, with a weak D call TRBD2 (6 bases). The ends were cut back, 2 bases at V and 4 bases at J, with 13 bases in the middle. CDR1 and CDR2 (germline): SGHRS, YFSETQ. This CDR3 spans 15 amino acids. CDR3: CASSLGGLIYNEQFF. CDR3 in DNA: TGCGCCAGCAGCTTAGGTGGACTAATTTACAATGAGCAGTTCTTC.

V and J are TRBV2 and TRBJ1-1; D remains ambiguous. The CDR3 length is 14 residues. Looked up from germline, CDR1 is SNHLY and CDR2 is FYNNEI. V was trimmed by 3 bases and J by 5 bases, leaving 13 bases between them. The CDR3 DNA reads TGTGCCAGCAGTGATGAGGGCGGCGAGACTGAAGCTTTCTTT. It codes for CASSDEGGETEAFF. Variable domain in full (rest from reference TRBV2 and TRBJ1-1): EPEVTQTPSHQVTQMGQEVILRCVPISNHLYFYWYRQILGQKVEFLVSFYNNEISEKSEIFDDQFSVERPDGSNFTLKIRSTKLEDSAMYFCASSDEGGETEAFFGQGTRLTVV.

The genes are TRBV7-9 and TRBJ1-3; 7 nucleotides line up with TRBD1. Germline V gene sequence: CDR1 SEHNR, CDR2 FQNEAQ (reference sequence). J lost 11 bases, V lost 4 bases, and 23 bases had no gene match. The CDR3 length is 18 residues. The CDR3 loop is CASSSNPDRDPRVRSIYF. The CDR3, as DNA: TGTGCCAGCAGCTCGAATCCAGACAGGGACCCGAGGGTACGATCCATATATTTT.

CDR3 in amino acids: CASMGQREFNEQFF. CDR3 sequence (DNA): TGTGCCAGTATGGGGCAGCGGGAGTTCAATGAGCAGTTCTTC. This chain links TRBV19 with TRBJ2-1; TRBD2 aligns across 8 bases. Germline CDR1 LNHDA, CDR2 SQIVND (reference sequence). Losses at the gene ends were 7 bases for V and 6 bases for J; bases not matched to a gene: 8. The CDR3 is made up of 14 amino acids.

A note on this clone: A read error may produce the germline difference seen at one junction end. The genes are TRBV7-9 and TRBJ1-2; 9 bases line up with TRBD1. From germline, CDR1 is SEHNR and CDR2 FQNEAQ (reference sequence). The CDR3 is made up of 13 amino acids. The CDR3 spells CASSPGQGLGYTF. Written as DNA, the CDR3 is TGCGCCAGCAGCCCGGGACAGGGCTTAGGCTACACCTTC.

In its sample, this clone was seen once. The chain combines TRBV5-8 with TRBJ1-4; tentatively, D is TRBD1 (6 bases). The CDR3 runs to 17 residues. Germline values: CDR1 SGHTS, CDR2 YDEGEE. The germline V and J ends were trimmed by 2 bases and 3 bases, with 17 bases remaining between them. DNA of the CDR3: TGTGCCAGCAGCTTTCACAGGGAAATCGGAGCTAATGAAAAACTGTTTTTT. Amino acid sequence: CASSFHREIGANEKLFF.

The chain is built from TRBV9 and TRBJ2-7; TRBD1 matches at 9 bases. Germline loops: CDR1 SGDLS, CDR2 YYNGEE. The CDR3 sequence is 15 residues long. With V trimmed by 7 bases and J by 1 base, 9 bases remained unmatched. DNA for the CDR3: TGTGCCAGCCCGATGGGGACAGGGTTTTCCTACGAGCAGTACTTC. Protein: CASPMGTGFSYEQYF.

V usage is TRBV4-3 and J usage is TRBJ2-7, with 9 nucleotides matching TRBD1. This CDR3 spans 16 amino acids. Germline V CDR1 and CDR2: LGHNA, YSLEER. V trimming: 3 bases; J trimming: 3 bases; junction bases outside the gene matches: 9. The CDR3 is CASSQGQGSSSYEQYF. Written as DNA, the CDR3 is TGCGCCAGCAGCCAGGGACAGGGAAGCAGTAGCTACGAGCAGTACTTC.

This chain uses TRBV6-5 with TRBJ2-1; possibly TRBD2 for D (5 bases). The CDR3 has 14 amino acids. Trimming removed 5 bases at V and 7 bases at J, with 15 bases between. CDR1 and CDR2 from the germline V gene are MNHEY and SVGAGI. CDR3: CASSTVRGRNEQFF. The CDR3 bases are TGTGCCAGCAGTACAGTTAGAGGGCGAAATGAGCAGTTCTTC.

The V call is TRBV9, the J call TRBJ2-1; 9 nucleotides line up with TRBD2. J lost 5 bases, V lost 2 bases, and 5 bases had no gene match. Germline CDR1 is SGDLS and CDR2 is YYNGEE. The CDR3 extends over 15 amino acids. The CDR3 sequence: CASSVGIAGDNEQFF. The CDR3 region has the DNA TGTGCCAGCAGCGTGGGTATAGCGGGAGACAATGAGCAGTTCTTC.

The rearrangement joins TRBV30 to TRBJ2-7; 11 nucleotides agree with TRBD2. Germline CDR1 and CDR2: GTSNPN and SVGIG (reference sequence). V was clipped by 0 bases and J by 6 bases; unmatched bases: 4. The length of the CDR3 is 14 residues. The chain's CDR3 is CAWSVGTSGGEQYF. DNA of the CDR3: TGTGCCTGGAGTGTCGGGACTAGCGGAGGCGAGCAGTACTTC.

This clone was observed a handful of times. This chain links TRBV2 with TRBJ2-5, with TRBD1 identical over 8 bases. Germline V CDR1 and CDR2: SNHLY, FYNNEI. J gave up 5 bases and V 5 bases, and 7 bases lay outside the gene matches. This CDR3 has 14 amino acids. The CDR3 sequence: CASSPDRASETQYF. CDR3 coding DNA: TGTGCCAGCAGTCCGGACAGGGCGTCCGAGACCCAGTACTTC.

The chain recombines TRBV15 with TRBJ2-3; the D gene is possibly TRBD1 (6 bases). Trimming pared 4 bases from V and 14 bases from J, leaving 22 bases between. This CDR3 contains 14 residues. Germline lookup yields CDR1 LNHNV and CDR2 YYDKDF (reference sequence). As DNA, the CDR3 is TGTGCCACCAGCAAAGTTCCCGGGACATTGAAATTGTATTTT. Its protein product is CATSKVPGTLKLYF.

The gene calls are TRBV25-1 and TRBJ2-5; D may match TRBD1 or TRBD2 (5 bases each). Trimming took off 2 bases at V and 2 bases at J, with 9 bases between the two ends. Germline CDR1 and CDR2: MGHDK and SYGVNS. There are 14 residues in the CDR3. For the CDR3, the DNA is TGTGCCAGCAGTGAAGGGGGACGGCAAGAGACCCAGTACTTC. It translates to CASSEGGRQETQYF.

This chain links TRBV5-1 with TRBJ2-5; the D gene is possibly TRBD2 (6 bases). The CDR3 has 15 amino acids. Per germline, CDR1 SGHRS and CDR2 YFSETQ. Trimming took off 0 bases at V and 11 bases at J, with 20 bases between the two ends. The CDR3 region is CASSLVTGNGREQYF. CDR3 DNA: TGCGCCAGCAGCTTGGTTACAGGCAACGGACGGGAGCAGTACTTC.

On this clone: Other DNA sequences in this specimen translate into the identical CDR3. The chain uses TRBV11-2 and TRBJ2-2; 9 bases match TRBD2. The CDR3 spans 15 residues. Germline CDR1 is SGHAT and CDR2 is FQNNGV. Losses at the gene ends were 1 base for V and 6 bases for J; bases not matched to a gene: 3. In DNA, the CDR3 is TGTGCCAGCAGCTTAGTAGCGGGAGTACCCGGGGAGCTGTTTTTT. It specifies CASSLVAGVPGELFF.

The chain carries TRBV29-1 and TRBJ2-7, with 12 bases identical to TRBD2. CDR3 length equals 14 residues. V lost 4 bases to trimming and J lost 1 base; unmatched junction nucleotides: 2. Germline V CDR1 and CDR2: SQVTM, ANQGSEA. In DNA, the CDR3 is TGCAGCGTTGGCGGGACTAGCGGGTCCTACGAGCAGTACTTC. It translates to CSVGGTSGSYEQYF.

Points on this clone: Germline is not matched at one junction end, which may reflect a read error. The chain combines TRBV5-4 with TRBJ1-4, with 10 bases matching TRBD1. CDR3 length equals 16 residues. Germline assignment: CDR1 SGHNT and CDR2 YYREEE (reference sequence). This CDR3 reads CASSQDLGTGAEKLFF. CDR3 bases: TGCGCCAGCAGCCAAGATCTTGGGACAGGGGCCGAAAAACTGTTTTTT.

V gene TRBV10-3 combines with J gene TRBJ1-2; 7 bases are a match to TRBD1. Looked up from germline, CDR1 is ENHRY and CDR2 is SYGVKD. The CDR3 loop spans 16 amino acids. V shed 6 bases and J 1 base; nucleotides not matched to a gene: 11. CDR3 loop: CAISEYRTGNNYGYTF. The CDR3 DNA sequence: TGTGCCATCAGCGAATACAGGACAGGAAATAACTATGGCTACACCTTC.

The table lists this clone with a few counts. The chain carries TRBV15 and TRBJ2-7; 8 bases line up with TRBD1. Germline V gives CDR1 LNHNV, CDR2 YYDKDF (reference sequence). V gave up 3 bases and J gave up 4 bases; unmatched junction bases: 8. This CDR3 comprises 15 residues. The chain's CDR3 is CATSRDATGGYEQYF. The DNA for the CDR3 is TGTGCCACCAGCAGGGACGCTACAGGGGGGTACGAGCAGTACTTC.

V usage is TRBV4-1 and J usage is TRBJ2-7, with a tentative D call TRBD2 (5 bases). Germline V gives CDR1 MGHRA, CDR2 YSYEKL. Trimming removed 1 base at V and 0 bases at J, with 10 bases between. The CDR3 loop spans 15 amino acids. CDR3 region: CASSQVAGNSYEQYF. CDR3 sequence (DNA): TGCGCCAGCAGCCAAGTGGCCGGGAACTCCTACGAGCAGTACTTC.

The chain carries TRBV4-1 and TRBJ2-7; 13 bases agree with TRBD2. With V trimmed by 4 bases and J by 4 bases, 7 bases remained unmatched. Looked up from germline, CDR1 is MGHRA and CDR2 is YSYEKL. The length of the CDR3 is 16 residues. The CDR3 DNA reads as TGCGCCAGCAGCCGGACTAGCGGGAGCCTTGAGTACGAGCAGTACTTC. It codes for CASSRTSGSLEYEQYF.

V and J are TRBV7-9 and TRBJ2-7; 9 bases match TRBD1. V lost 6 bases to trimming and J lost 5 bases; unmatched junction nucleotides: 11. The germline V gene has CDR1 SEHNR and CDR2 FQNEAQ (reference sequence). The CDR3 is made up of 15 amino acids. As DNA, the CDR3 is TGTGCCAGCAGTACTGCGGGACAGGGACTCGACGAGCAGTACTTC. The encoded protein is CASSTAGQGLDEQYF.

CDR3 region: CASSKGQGAGELFF. The DNA for the CDR3 is TGTGCCAGCAGCAAAGGACAGGGAGCCGGGGAGCTGTTTTTT. The chain couples TRBV5-5 to TRBJ2-2; 8 bases line up with TRBD1. V lost 4 bases, J lost 6 bases, and 5 bases stayed unmatched. The CDR3 has 14 residues. CDR1 and CDR2 from the germline V gene are SGHKS and YYEKEE (reference sequence). Filled out from reference TRBV5-5 and TRBJ2-2, the complete variable domain reads DAGVTQSPTHLIKTRGQQVTLRCSPISGHKSVSWYQQVLGQGPQFIFQYYEKEERGRGNFPDRFSARQFPNYSSELNVNALLLGDSALYLCASSKGQGAGELFFGEGSRLTVL.

This chain uses TRBV10-3 with TRBJ1-2, with TRBD1 matching over 9 bases. From germline, CDR1 is ENHRY and CDR2 SYGVKD. The J segment lost 7 bases and the V segment lost 2 bases, leaving 5 bases of the junction unmatched. The CDR3 is 14 residues long. In DNA, the CDR3 is TGTGCCATCAGTGAGCGGGACAGGGACTTTGGCTACACCTTC. As protein: CAISERDRDFGYTF.

The chain recombines TRBV5-1 with TRBJ1-2, with a tentative D call TRBD1 (5 bases). Germline V gives CDR1 SGHRS, CDR2 YFSETQ. The CDR3 contains 13 residues. The V gene lost 4 bases and the J gene lost 6 bases, with 13 bases spanning the gap. The CDR3 loop reads CASSQGLTDGYTF. In nucleotides, the CDR3 is TGCGCCAGCAGCCAGGGTCTGACGGATGGCTACACCTTC.